This TCR beta chain comes out of a study of blood T cell repertoires in COVID-19. Study at large: Spain, Italy and the United States supplied samples that represented acute and convalescent COVID-19.

In the source study's methods: Reference gene primer amplification gave nucleated cell count estimates. Here immunoSEQ multiplex PCR was the method, and the copy in TCRdb shows in-frame clones only, minus some. V and J calls plus clone size are reproduced from that table; the DNA served to infer D and trimming. The table has about 520,000 clones, approximately 83% seen once. Trimming pared 4 bases from V and 7 bases from J, leaving 8 bases between. The CDR3 contains 13 residues. From germline, CDR1 is SEHNR and CDR2 FQNEAQ (reference sequence). Sequencing was carried out using peripheral blood. The sequence came from a human donor in a cohort sampled during active COVID-19. V and J are TRBV7-9 and TRBJ1-6; the D gene is possibly TRBD1 (6 bases). The CDR3: CASSSGDNSPLHF. CDR3 coding DNA: TGTGCCAGCAGCTCAGGGGACAATTCACCCCTCCACTTT.